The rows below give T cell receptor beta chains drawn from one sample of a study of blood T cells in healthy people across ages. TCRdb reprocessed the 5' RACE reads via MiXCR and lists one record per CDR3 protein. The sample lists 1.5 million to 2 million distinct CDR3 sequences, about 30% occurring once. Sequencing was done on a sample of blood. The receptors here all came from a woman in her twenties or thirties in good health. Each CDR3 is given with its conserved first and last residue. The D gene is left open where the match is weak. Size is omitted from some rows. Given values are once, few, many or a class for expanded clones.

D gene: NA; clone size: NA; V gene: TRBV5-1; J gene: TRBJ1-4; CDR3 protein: CASSLAGREGEKLFF; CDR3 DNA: TGCGCCAGCAGCTTGGCCGGTAGGGAGGGGGAAAAACTGTTTTTT
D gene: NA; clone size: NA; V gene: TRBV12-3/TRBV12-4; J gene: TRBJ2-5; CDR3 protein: CASSLVTNYGYTFGSGNQETQYF; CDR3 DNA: NA
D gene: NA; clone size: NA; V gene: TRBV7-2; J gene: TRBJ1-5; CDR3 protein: CASSLAPGINQPQHF; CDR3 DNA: TGTGCCAGCAGCTTAGCGCCGGGGATTAATCAGCCCCAGCATTTT
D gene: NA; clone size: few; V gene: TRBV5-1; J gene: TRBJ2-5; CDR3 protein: CASSLRPSSMGETQYF; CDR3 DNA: TGCGCCAGCAGCTTGCGACCCAGCAGCATGGGGGAGACCCAGTACTTC
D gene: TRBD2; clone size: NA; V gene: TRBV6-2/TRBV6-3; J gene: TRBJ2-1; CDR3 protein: CASSYSTSGGSSSYNEQFF; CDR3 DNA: TGTGCCAGCAGTTACTCGACTAGCGGGGGTTCAAGTTCCTACAATGAGCAGTTCTTC
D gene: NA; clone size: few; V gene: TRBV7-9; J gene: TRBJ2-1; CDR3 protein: CASSPLLTRTNEQFF; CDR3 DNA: TGTGCCAGCAGCCCCCTCTTGACCAGAACGAATGAGCAGTTCTTC
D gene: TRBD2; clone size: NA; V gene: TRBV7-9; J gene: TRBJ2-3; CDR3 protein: CASSLETPAGARDTQYF; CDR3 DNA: TGTGCCAGCAGCTTAGAAACTCCAGCGGGGGCGAGGGATACGCAGTATTTT
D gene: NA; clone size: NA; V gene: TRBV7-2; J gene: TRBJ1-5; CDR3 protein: CASSLGEGGASQPQHF; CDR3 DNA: TGTGCCAGCAGCTTAGGGGAGGGGGGGGCTAGTCAGCCCCAGCATTTT
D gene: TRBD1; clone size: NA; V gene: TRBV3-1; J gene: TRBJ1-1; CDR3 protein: CASSQTGREAFF; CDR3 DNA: TGTGCCAGCAGCCAGACAGGGAGGGAAGCTTTCTTT
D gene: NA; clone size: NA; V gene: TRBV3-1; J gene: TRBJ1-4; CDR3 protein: CASSQAVIRGPTNEKLFF; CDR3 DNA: TGTGCCAGCAGCCAAGCGGTGATCAGGGGCCCAACTAATGAAAAACTGTTTTTT
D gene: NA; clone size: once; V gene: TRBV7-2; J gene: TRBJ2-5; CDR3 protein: CASSLQQHEETQYF; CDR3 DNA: TGTGCCAGCAGCTTACAGCAGCATGAAGAGACCCAGTACTTC
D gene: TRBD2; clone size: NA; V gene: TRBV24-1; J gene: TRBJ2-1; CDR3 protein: CATSDPLAGKDNEQFF; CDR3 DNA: TGTGCCACCAGTGATCCACTAGCGGGGAAGGACAATGAGCAGTTCTTC
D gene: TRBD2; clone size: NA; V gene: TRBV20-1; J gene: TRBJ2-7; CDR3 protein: CSASSRGEFGEQYF; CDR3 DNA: TGCAGTGCTAGTTCCCGGGGGGAATTTGGCGAGCAGTACTTC
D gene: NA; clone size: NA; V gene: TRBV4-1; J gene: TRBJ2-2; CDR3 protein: CASSLILWPGELFF; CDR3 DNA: TGCGCCAGCAGCCTGATTTTATGGCCCGGGGAGCTGTTTTTT
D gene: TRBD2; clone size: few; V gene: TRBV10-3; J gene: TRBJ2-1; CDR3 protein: CAIRVGGLAGAHEQFF; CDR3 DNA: TGTGCCATCAGAGTTGGGGGACTAGCGGGGGCTCATGAGCAGTTCTTC
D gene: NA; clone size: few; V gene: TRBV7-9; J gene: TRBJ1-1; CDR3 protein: CASRGDGTEAFF; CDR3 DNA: TGTGCCAGCAGGGGGGACGGCACTGAAGCTTTCTTT
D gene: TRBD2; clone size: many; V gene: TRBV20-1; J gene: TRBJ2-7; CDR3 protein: CSANRPRTSGRIEQYF; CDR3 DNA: TGCAGTGCTAATCGCCCCAGGACTAGCGGGAGAATCGAGCAGTACTTC
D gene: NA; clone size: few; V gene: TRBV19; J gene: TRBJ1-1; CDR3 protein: CASSIRGLHTEAFF; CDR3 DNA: TGTGCCAGTAGTATCCGAGGGCTGCACACTGAAGCTTTCTTT
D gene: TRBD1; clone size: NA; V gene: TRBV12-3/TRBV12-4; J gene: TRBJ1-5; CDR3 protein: CASSFSRTGFQPRHF; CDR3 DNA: TGTGCCAGCAGTTTTTCCCGGACAGGGTTTCAGCCCCGGCATTTT
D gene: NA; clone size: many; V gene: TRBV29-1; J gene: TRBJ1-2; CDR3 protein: CSVEQGSYTF; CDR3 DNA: TGCAGCGTGGAACAGGGTAGCTACACCTTC
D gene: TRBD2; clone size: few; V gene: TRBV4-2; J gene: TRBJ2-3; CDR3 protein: CASSQDTSGGSTDTQYF; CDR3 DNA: TGTGCCAGCAGCCAAGATACTAGCGGGGGCAGCACAGATACGCAGTATTTT
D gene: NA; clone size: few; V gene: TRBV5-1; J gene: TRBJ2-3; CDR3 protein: CASTLGNTQYF; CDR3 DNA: TGCGCCAGCACCCTGGGAAATACGCAGTATTTT
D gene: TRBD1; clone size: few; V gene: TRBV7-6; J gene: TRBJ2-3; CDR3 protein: CASSLAGQGVDTQYF; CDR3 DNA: TGTGCCAGCAGCTTAGCTGGACAGGGAGTGGATACGCAGTATTTT
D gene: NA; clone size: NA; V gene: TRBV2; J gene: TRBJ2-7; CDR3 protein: CASMDLAYEQYF; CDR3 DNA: TGTGCCAGCATGGACCTCGCCTACGAGCAGTACTTC
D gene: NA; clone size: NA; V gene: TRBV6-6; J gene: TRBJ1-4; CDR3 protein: CASSYSSVLYEKLFF; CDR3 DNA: TGTGCCAGCAGTTATTCTTCGGTCCTATATGAAAAACTGTTTTTT
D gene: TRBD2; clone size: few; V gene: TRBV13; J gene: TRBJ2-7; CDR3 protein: CASSWSGVREQYF; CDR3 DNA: TGTGCCAGCAGCTGGAGCGGGGTGAGGGAGCAGTACTTC
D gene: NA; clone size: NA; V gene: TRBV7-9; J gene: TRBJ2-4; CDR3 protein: CASSLGQGLTKNIQYF; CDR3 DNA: TGTGCCAGCAGCTTAGGGCAGGGTTTGACCAAAAACATTCAGTACTTC
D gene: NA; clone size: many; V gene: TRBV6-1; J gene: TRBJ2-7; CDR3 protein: CASRRNTGLYEQYF; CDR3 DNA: TGTGCCAGCAGGAGAAATACAGGCCTCTACGAGCAGTACTTC
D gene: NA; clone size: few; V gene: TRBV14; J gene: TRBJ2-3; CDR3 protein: CASSHLPLRWGESTDTQYF; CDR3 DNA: TGTGCCAGCAGCCACCTTCCCCTTAGATGGGGGGAGAGCACAGATACGCAGTATTTT
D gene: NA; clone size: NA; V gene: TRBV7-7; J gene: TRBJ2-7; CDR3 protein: CASSPDREAEQYF; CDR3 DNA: TGTGCCAGCAGCCCCGACAGGGAGGCCGAGCAGTACTTC
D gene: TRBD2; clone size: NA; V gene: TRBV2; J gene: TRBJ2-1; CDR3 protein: CASRKREGREQFF; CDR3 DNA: TGTGCCAGCAGAAAGCGGGAGGGCCGTGAGCAGTTCTTC
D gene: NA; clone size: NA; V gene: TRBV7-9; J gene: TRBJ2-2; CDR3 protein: CASSLAPNTGELFF; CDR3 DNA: TGTGCCAGCAGCTTAGCCCCGAACACCGGGGAGCTGTTTTTT
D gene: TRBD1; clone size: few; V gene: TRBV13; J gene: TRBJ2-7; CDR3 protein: CASNLSSGWTGRFYEQYF; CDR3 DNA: TGTGCCAGCAACTTGAGTTCTGGTTGGACAGGACGTTTCTACGAGCAGTACTTC
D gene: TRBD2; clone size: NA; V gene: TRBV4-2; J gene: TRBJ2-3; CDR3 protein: CASSQGPAGGYTDTQYF; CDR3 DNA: TGTGCCAGCAGCCAAGGTCCCGCGGGGGGTTACACAGATACGCAGTATTTT
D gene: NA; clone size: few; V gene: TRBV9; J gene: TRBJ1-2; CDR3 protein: CASSVAGGTTNYGYTF; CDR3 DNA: TGTGCCAGCAGCGTAGCTGGCGGAACTACTAACTATGGCTACACCTTC
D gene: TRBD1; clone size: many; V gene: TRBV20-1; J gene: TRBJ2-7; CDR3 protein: CSVADRGNYEQYF; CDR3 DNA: TGCAGTGTCGCGGACAGGGGGAACTACGAGCAGTACTTC
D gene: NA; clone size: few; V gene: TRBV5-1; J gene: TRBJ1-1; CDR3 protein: CASSLERAAEAFF; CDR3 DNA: TGCGCCAGCAGCTTGGAGAGGGCGGCTGAAGCTTTCTTT
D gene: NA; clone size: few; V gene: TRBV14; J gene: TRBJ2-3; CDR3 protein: CASSQERGIGTDTQYF; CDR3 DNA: TGTGCCAGCAGCCAAGAAAGAGGAATAGGGACAGATACGCAGTATTTT
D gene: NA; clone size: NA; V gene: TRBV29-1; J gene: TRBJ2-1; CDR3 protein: CSVGLAVYNEQFF; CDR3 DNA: TGCAGCGTAGGCTTAGCGGTCTACAATGAGCAGTTCTTC
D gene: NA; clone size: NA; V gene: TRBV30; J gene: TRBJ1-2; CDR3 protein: CAWSIGHFGYTF; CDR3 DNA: TGTGCCTGGAGTATAGGGCATTTTGGCTACACCTTC
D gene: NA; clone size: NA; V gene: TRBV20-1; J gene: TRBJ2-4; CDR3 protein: CSAREASSYNEQYF; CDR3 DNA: TGCAGTGCTAGAGAGGCTTCGTCATACAATGAGCAGTACTTC
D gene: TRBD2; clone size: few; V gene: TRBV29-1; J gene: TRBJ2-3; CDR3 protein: CSVAGLAGATDTQYF; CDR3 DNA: TGCAGCGTCGCAGGACTAGCGGGGGCAACAGATACGCAGTATTTT
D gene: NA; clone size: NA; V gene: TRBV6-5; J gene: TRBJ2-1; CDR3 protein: CASRQGPDNEQFF; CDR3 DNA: TGTGCCAGCAGGCAGGGACCGGACAATGAGCAGTTCTTC
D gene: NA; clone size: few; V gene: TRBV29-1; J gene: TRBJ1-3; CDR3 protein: CSVVENTIYF; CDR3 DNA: TGCAGCGTCGTCGAAAACACCATATATTTT